Included here is one TCR beta chain sequence, with context. This CDR3 comprises 18 residues. Germline V gene sequence: CDR1 MNHNY, CDR2 SVGAGI (reference sequence). V was trimmed by 5 bases and J by 1 base, leaving 22 bases between them. The data were taken from a study of blood T cell repertoires in COVID-19. Study-level information: From T cells, B-cell-depleted T cells, or PBMCs came the material, which was cDNA or gDNA.

In the original analysis: Reference gene primer amplification gave estimated nucleated cell counts. The repertoire was sequenced with immunoSEQ multiplex PCR; TCRdb's copy has only in-frame clones and lacks some. The V and J calls and clone size were taken over from that table, and D and trimming were inferred from the DNA. The sample lists around 69,000 clones, about 88% occurring once. The sample was peripheral blood. The V gene is TRBV6-6, the J gene TRBJ2-3, with D perhaps matching TRBD2 (5 bases). The receptor was isolated from a woman in her forties or fifties with active COVID-19. CDR3 amino acids: CASSPLLGGGDRTDTQYF. The CDR3 bases are TGTGCCAGCAGTCCCTTGTTAGGAGGCGGAGACCGCACAGATACGCAGTATTTT.